Each of the 13 T cell receptor beta chains below was sequenced from the same sample in a study of blood T cell repertoires in COVID-19 (dated by TCRdb to 2020 to 2021). The library was produced with the immunoSEQ multiplex PCR assay. Not all clones reach the TCRdb copy of this immuneACCESS table, which keeps in-frame sequences only. Checked studies attribute under half of the gap to unresolved V genes and leave the rest unexplained. The sample has some 210,000 clones on record, around 91% of them singletons. Jointly, the top ten make up about 5% of the sample. The specimen sequenced was peripheral blood. These TCRs come from a woman aged 40 to 50 with acute or convalescent COVID-19.

The V gene is TRBV3-1 (or the pseudogene TRBV3-2), the J gene TRBJ2-3, with a possible D match to TRBD1 (6 bases). V lost 3 bases to trimming and J lost 4 bases, with 17 bases between them. Germline V gene data show CDR1 as LGHDT and CDR2 as YNNKEL (reference sequence). The CDR3 has 16 amino acids. DNA for the CDR3: TGTGCCAGCAGCCAGCGGTCGGTGGGGGCCGCAGATACGCAGTATTTT. Amino acids: CASSQRSVGAADTQYF.

Regarding this clone: Likely a read error: the CDR3 ends without its conserved phenylalanine or tryptophan. The DNA is omitted, as the CDR3 cannot be located on it reliably, and the CDR3 follows TCRdb's listing. The chain has TRBV29-1 and TRBJ1-2; the DNA was not used to check the table's D call, TRBD1. The V gene's germline CDR1 is SQVTM and CDR2 ANQGSEA. Both ends counted, the CDR3 spans 11 residues. CDR3: CSVPGQGPMAI.

V gene TRBV3-1 (or the pseudogene TRBV3-2) combines with J gene TRBJ1-6; the D is unclear. In germline, CDR1 is LGHDT, CDR2 YNNKEL (reference sequence). The V end was cut by 1 base, the J end by 8 bases, with 6 bases between. The CDR3 is 13 amino acids. The DNA for the CDR3 is TGTGCCAGCAGCCAAGGTTTAGATTCACCCCTCCACTTT. Protein: CASSQGLDSPLHF.

The V gene is TRBV24-1, the J gene TRBJ2-2; D unresolved. Germline loops: CDR1 KGHDR, CDR2 SFDVKD. The V end was cut by 2 bases, the J end by 9 bases, with 9 bases between. CDR3 length: 13 amino acids. CDR3 protein: CATSDSIPRELFF. The CDR3 DNA is TGTGCCACCAGTGATTCCATCCCCCGGGAGCTGTTTTTT.

This clone was observed once. The gene calls are TRBV7-8 and TRBJ2-2; D uncertain. The CDR3 consists of 14 residues. V was clipped by 1 base and J by 4 bases, with 7 bases between them. Germline V lookup: CDR1 SGHVS, CDR2 FQNEAQ. As DNA, the CDR3 is TGTGCCAGCAGCTTAGGCACTCTCACCGGGGAGCTGTTTTTT. Residues: CASSLGTLTGELFF.

This clone was seen only once. V is TRBV9 and J is TRBJ1-2, with 7 positions matching TRBD1. From germline, CDR1 is SGDLS and CDR2 YYNGEE. This CDR3 spans 13 amino acids. V dropped 3 bases and J dropped 5; count of bases not matched to a gene: 4. The CDR3 DNA reads TGTGCCAGCAGCGCGACGGGACAGTATGGCTACACCTTC. Residues: CASSATGQYGYTF.

The chain couples TRBV19 to TRBJ1-2; 7 bases map to TRBD1. The CDR3 length is 14 residues. The V gene's germline CDR1 is LNHDA and CDR2 SQIVND (reference sequence). Unmatched junction bases numbered 9, after V lost 6 bases and J lost 5 bases. CDR3 residues: CASSPPDRPYGYTF. The CDR3 coding sequence is TGTGCCAGTAGCCCCCCGGACAGGCCGTATGGCTACACCTTC. Full variable domain (remainder filled in from reference TRBV19 and TRBJ1-2): DGGITQSPKYLFRKEGQNVTLSCEQNLNHDAMYWYRQDPGQGLRLIYYSQIVNDFQKGDIAEGYSVSREKKESFPLTVTSAQKNPTAFYLCASSPPDRPYGYTFGSGTRLTVV.

This chain joins TRBV4-1 and TRBJ1-5; the D is unclear. The germline V gene has CDR1 MGHRA and CDR2 YSYEKL. The V gene lost 4 bases and the J gene lost 7 bases, with 23 bases spanning the gap. CDR3 size: 17 residues. Here the CDR3 reads CASSLGEGGRSGQPQHF. DNA for the CDR3: TGCGCCAGCAGCCTCGGAGAGGGAGGAAGATCCGGGCAGCCCCAGCATTTT.

CDR3 nucleotide sequence: TGTGCCAGCAGCACTTCACCAGGGGGGGAGCAGTTCTTC. It yields the protein CASSTSPGGEQFF. The genes are TRBV5-5 and TRBJ2-1; D perhaps matches TRBD1 (7 bases). V was pared by 4 bases and J by 10 bases, with 15 bases between. This CDR3 contains 13 residues. CDR1 SGHKS and CDR2 YYEKEE come from the germline V gene (reference sequence).

The rearrangement links TRBV2 to TRBJ2-3; 10 nucleotides align to TRBD2. CDR3 size: 20 residues. Germline V CDR1 and CDR2: SNHLY, FYNNEI. V lost 7 bases, J lost 2 bases, and 21 bases stayed unmatched. CDR3 residues: CASKRGSLDLAGDSTDTQYF. CDR3 nucleotides: TGTGCCAGCAAAAGGGGCTCTTTGGACCTAGCGGGGGACTCCACAGATACGCAGTATTTT.

The chain is built from TRBV6-5 and TRBJ1-2; possibly TRBD1 for D (5 bases). Germline CDR1 and CDR2: MNHEY and SVGAGI. V was shortened by 6 bases and J by 5 bases, with 13 bases between the two germline ends. The CDR3 totals 13 residues. CDR3 bases: TGTGCCAGCAGGCAGGGTAGTAGGTATGGCTACACCTTC. Its translation: CASRQGSRYGYTF.

The chain is built from TRBV7-9 and TRBJ1-4; 7 bases fit TRBD1. This CDR3 region has 17 residues. The V gene end was trimmed by 0 bases and the J gene end by 3 bases; junction bases not matched to a gene: 7. CDR1 is SEHNR and CDR2 is FQNEAQ in the germline V gene (reference sequence). The DNA for the CDR3 is TGTGCCAGCAGCTTAGCCGGTGGGCAGGGGGCTAATGAAAAACTGTTTTTT. This encodes CASSLAGGQGANEKLFF.

This clone was detected a few times. This chain joins TRBV10-3 and TRBJ1-3; 9 nucleotides align to TRBD1. This CDR3 has 16 amino acids. In germline, CDR1 is ENHRY, CDR2 SYGVKD. V dropped 4 bases and J dropped 3; count of bases not matched to a gene: 7. CDR3 in DNA: TGTGCCATCAGTGGGGCACAGGGGGCATTTGGAAACACCATATATTTT. Protein: CAISGAQGAFGNTIYF.